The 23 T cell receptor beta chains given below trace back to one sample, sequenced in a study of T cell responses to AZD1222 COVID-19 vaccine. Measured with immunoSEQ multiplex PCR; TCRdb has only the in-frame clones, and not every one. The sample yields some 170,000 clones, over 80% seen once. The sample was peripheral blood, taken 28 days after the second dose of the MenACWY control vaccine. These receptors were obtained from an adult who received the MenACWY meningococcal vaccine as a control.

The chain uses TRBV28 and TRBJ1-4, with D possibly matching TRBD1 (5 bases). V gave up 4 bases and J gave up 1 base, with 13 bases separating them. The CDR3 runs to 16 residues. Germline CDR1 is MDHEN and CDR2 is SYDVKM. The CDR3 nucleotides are TGTGCCAGCAGTTCGGGGGGTTGGGGAACTAATGAAAAACTGTTTTTT. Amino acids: CASSSGGWGTNEKLFF.

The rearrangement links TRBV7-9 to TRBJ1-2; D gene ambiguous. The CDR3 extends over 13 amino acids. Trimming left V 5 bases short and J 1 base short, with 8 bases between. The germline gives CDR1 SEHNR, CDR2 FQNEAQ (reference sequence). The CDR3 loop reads CASSQDGNYGYTF. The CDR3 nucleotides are TGTGCCAGCAGCCAGGACGGTAACTATGGCTACACCTTC.

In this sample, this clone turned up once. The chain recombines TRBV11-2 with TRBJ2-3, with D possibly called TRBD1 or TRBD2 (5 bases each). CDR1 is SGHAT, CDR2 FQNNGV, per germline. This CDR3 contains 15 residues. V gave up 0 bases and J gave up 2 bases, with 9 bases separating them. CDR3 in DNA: TGTGCCAGCAGCTTAGAACCGGGGCCCACAGATACGCAGTATTTT. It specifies CASSLEPGPTDTQYF.

DNA of the CDR3: TGCGCCAGCAGCTTGATGGCGGCCTCGGGAAACACCATATATTTT. This codes for CASSLMAASGNTIYF. The rearrangement links TRBV5-1 to TRBJ1-3; D not resolved. Germline assignment: CDR1 SGHRS and CDR2 YFSETQ. V was pared by 1 base and J by 4 bases, with 12 bases between. CDR3 length equals 15 residues.

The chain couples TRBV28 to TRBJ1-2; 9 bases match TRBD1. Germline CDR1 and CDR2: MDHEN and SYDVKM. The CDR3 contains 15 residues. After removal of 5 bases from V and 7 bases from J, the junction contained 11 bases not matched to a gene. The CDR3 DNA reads TGTGCCAGCAGTAGTAACAGGGGGCTTAGCGGTGGCTACACCTTC. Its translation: CASSSNRGLSGGYTF.

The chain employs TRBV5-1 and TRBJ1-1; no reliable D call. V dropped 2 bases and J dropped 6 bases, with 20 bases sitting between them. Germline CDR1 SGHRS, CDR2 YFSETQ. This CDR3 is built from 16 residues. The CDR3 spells CASSFSGPQTRAEAFF. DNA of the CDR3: TGCGCCAGCAGCTTTAGTGGGCCCCAAACTAGGGCTGAAGCTTTCTTT. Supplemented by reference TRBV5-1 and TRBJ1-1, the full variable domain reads KAGVTQTPRYLIKTRGQQVTLSCSPISGHRSVSWYQQTPGQGLQFLFEYFSETQRNKGNFPGRFSGRQFSNSRSEMNVSTLELGDSALYLCASSFSGPQTRAEAFFGQGTRLTVV.

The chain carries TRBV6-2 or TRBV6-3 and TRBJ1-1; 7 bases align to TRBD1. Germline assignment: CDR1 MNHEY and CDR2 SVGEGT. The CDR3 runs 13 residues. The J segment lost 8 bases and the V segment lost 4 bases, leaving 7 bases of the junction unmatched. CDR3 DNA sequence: TGTGCCAGCAGTTCAACCTTGGACAGGGAAGCTTTCTTT. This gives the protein CASSSTLDREAFF.

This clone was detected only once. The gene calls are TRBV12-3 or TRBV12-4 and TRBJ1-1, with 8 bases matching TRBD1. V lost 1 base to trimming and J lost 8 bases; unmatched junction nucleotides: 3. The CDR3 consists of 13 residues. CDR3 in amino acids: CASSLGAGGEAFF. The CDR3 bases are TGTGCCAGCAGTTTAGGGGCAGGGGGCGAAGCTTTCTTT.

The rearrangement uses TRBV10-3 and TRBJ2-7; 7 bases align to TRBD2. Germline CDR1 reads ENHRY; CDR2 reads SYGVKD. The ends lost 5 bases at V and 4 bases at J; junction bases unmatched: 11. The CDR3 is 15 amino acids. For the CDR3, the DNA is TGTGCCATCAGTCCAACTGGGGGGGGAGGGTACGAGCAGTACTTC. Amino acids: CAISPTGGGGYEQYF.

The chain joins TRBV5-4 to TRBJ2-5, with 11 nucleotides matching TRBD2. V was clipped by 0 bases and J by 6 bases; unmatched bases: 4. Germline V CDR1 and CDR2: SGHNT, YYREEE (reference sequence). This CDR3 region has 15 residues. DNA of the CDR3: TGTGCCAGCAGCTTGGTAGCGGGGGGGCCGAAGACCCAGTACTTC. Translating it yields CASSLVAGGPKTQYF.

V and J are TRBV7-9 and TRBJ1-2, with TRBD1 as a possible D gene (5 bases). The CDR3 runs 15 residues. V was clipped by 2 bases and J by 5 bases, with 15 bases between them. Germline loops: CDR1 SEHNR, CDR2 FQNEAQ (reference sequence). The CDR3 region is CASSLPGRVRYGYTF. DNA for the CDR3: TGTGCCAGCAGCTTACCAGGGAGGGTGAGGTATGGCTACACCTTC. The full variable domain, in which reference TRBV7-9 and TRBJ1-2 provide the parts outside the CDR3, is DTGVSQNPRHKITKRGQNVTFRCDPISEHNRLYWYRQTLGQGPEFLTYFQNEAQLEKSRLLSDRFSAERPKGSFSTLEIQRTEQGDSAMYLCASSLPGRVRYGYTFGSGTRLTVV.

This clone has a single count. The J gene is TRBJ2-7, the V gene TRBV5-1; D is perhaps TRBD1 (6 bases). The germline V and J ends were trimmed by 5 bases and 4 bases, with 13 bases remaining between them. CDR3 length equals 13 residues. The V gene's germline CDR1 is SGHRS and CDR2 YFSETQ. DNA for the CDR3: TGCGCCAGCAGACAGGGAGCCGCATACGAGCAGTACTTC. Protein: CASRQGAAYEQYF.

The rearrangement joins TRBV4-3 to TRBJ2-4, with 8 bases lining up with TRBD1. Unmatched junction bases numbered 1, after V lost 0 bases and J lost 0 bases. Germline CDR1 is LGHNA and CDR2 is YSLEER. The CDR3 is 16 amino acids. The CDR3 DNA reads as TGCGCCAGCAGCCAAGAAACAGGGGGAGCCAAAAACATTCAGTACTTC. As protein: CASSQETGGAKNIQYF.

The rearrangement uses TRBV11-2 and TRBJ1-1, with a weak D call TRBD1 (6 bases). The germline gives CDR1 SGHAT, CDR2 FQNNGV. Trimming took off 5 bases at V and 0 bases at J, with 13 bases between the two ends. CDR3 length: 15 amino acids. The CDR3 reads CASSLQGFMNTEAFF. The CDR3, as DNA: TGTGCCAGCAGCCTGCAGGGGTTTATGAACACTGAAGCTTTCTTT.

The DNA for the CDR3 is TGCAGTGCTAGTGGGCAGGGCTATGGCTACACCTTC. Its translation is CSASGQGYGYTF. The chain couples TRBV20-1 to TRBJ1-2, with D tentatively TRBD1 (5 bases). V gave up 3 bases and J gave up 4 bases, with 9 bases separating them. CDR3 size: 12 residues. Germline V gene lookup returns CDR1 DFQATT and CDR2 SNEGSKA (reference sequence).

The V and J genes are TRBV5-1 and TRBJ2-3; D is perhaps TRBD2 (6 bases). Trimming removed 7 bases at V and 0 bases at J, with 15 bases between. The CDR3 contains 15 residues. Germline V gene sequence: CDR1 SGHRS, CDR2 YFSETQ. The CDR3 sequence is CASHPVGGSTDTQYF. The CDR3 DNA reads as TGCGCCAGCCACCCAGTGGGGGGAAGCACAGATACGCAGTATTTT.

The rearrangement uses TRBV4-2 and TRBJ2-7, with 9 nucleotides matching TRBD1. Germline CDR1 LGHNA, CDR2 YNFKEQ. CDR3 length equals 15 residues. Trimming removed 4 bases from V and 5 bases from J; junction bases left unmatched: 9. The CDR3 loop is CASSPPGTGIHEQYF. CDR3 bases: TGTGCCAGCAGCCCCCCCGGGACAGGGATCCACGAGCAGTACTTC.

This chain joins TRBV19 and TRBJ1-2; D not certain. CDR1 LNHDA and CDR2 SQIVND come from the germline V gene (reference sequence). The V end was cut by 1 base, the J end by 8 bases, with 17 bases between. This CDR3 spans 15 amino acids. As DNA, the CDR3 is TGTGCCAGTAGTATAGGCGGCAGGATTTCCGGAGGCTACACCTTC. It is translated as CASSIGGRISGGYTF.

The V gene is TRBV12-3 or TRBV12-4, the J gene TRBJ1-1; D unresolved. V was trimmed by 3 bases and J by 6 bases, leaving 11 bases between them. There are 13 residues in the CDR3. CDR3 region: CASSFGARSEAFF. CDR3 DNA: TGTGCCAGCAGTTTTGGTGCGCGGTCTGAAGCTTTCTTT.

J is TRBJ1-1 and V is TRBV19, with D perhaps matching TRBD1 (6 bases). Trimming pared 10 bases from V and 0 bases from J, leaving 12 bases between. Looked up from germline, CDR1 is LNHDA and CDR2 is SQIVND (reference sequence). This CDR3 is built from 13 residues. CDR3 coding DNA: TGTGCCACACGGGACAATTTGAACACTGAAGCTTTCTTT. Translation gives CATRDNLNTEAFF.

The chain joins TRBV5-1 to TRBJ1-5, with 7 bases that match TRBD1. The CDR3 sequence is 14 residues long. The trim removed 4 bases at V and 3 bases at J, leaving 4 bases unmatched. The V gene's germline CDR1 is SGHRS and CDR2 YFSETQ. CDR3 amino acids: CASSTGQTNQPQHF. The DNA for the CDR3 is TGCGCCAGCAGCACGGGACAGACCAATCAGCCCCAGCATTTT.

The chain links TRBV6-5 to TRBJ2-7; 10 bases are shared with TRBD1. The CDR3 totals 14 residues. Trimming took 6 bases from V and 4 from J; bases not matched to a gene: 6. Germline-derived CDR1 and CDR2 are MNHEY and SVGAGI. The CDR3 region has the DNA TGTGCCAGCAGCCGAGGGACAGGGGCTTACGAGCAGTACTTC. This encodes CASSRGTGAYEQYF.

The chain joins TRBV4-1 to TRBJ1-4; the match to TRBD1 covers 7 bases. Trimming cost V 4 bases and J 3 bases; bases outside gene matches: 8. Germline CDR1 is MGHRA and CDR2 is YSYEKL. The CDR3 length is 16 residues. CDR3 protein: CASSLIRGSPNEKLFF. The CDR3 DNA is TGCGCCAGCAGCCTGATCAGGGGGAGCCCTAATGAAAAACTGTTTTTT.